A single T cell receptor (beta chain) is shown here with its context. The specificity of this receptor is unknown. No much larger clone is present one base from it, and per-base qualities are unavailable. The cohort comprised 670 or so healthy bone marrow donors. At the time of sampling, every cohort member was nominally healthy, though immune exposures that went unrecorded were likely present. The donor tested CMV seropositive and was one of the 289 seropositive cohort members. Every donor gave a peripheral blood sample, and the peripheral blood mononuclear cells from that sample were used for TCR beta sequencing. The Qiagen DNeasy Blood Extraction Kit was used to extract genomic DNA from the blood cell samples. The method was the immunoSEQ multiplex PCR assay. A mixture of 60 forward primers for TCR Vbeta segments and 13 reverse primers for TCR Jbeta segments was used in the multiplex PCR. The CDR3 region of rearranged TCR beta genes was amplified from genomic DNA with a multiplex PCR assay. On the Illumina HiSeq System, the amplified TCR beta libraries were sequenced as 87-base-pair reads. Regarding the original processing steps: In a later analysis, 77 million or so unique TCR beta chains were counted across the 500 to 700 repertoires, and around 10 million of these chains were shared by at least two donors. Raw reads were error-corrected and collapsed into unique sequences with a nearest-neighbor algorithm that merged closely related sequences to remove PCR and sequencing errors. CDR3 sequences were aligned to IMGT reference sequences to assign V, D and J gene segments. Each retained sequence needed at least a six-nucleotide match to both a V gene segment and a J gene segment. A rearrangement was called productive if the CDR3 had no stop codons and remained in frame with V and J, and every other rearrangement was called non-productive. CDR3 was defined by IMGT convention, running from the second conserved V-encoded cysteine to the conserved J-encoded phenylalanine. The earlier analysis of about 590 of the donors excluded sequences that lacked an unambiguous match to a single V gene segment. In an earlier analysis of some 590 of the donors, a V segment was called functional when productive rearrangements were above 56.7%, and segregating when the standard deviation between donors exceeded 5%. To diagnose cytomegalovirus status from the catalog of TCR beta chain sequences, a statistical classification framework was built. In a later analysis, TCR nucleotide sequences were compared against IMGT/GENE-DB human TR gene sequences so that V and J genes could be assigned. Using the TCRdist pipeline, a later analysis assigned CDR3 sequences along with most-parsimonious VDJ recombination scenarios. In a later analysis, each TCR beta chain was defined by its CDR3 amino acid sequence together with its V-gene family, and reads lacking a unique V-gene family were excluded. A later analysis removed 450 to 600 highly shared, low-generation-probability nucleotide sequences to deal with suspected cross-contamination and a sequencing artifact. In a later analysis, a clonal expansion index for each public chain was calculated from normalized within-repertoire ranks of inferred template counts. In a later analysis, generation probabilities were computed with a VDJ recombination model fitted to out-of-frame rearrangements, and the resulting probabilities were checked against IGoR. In a later analysis, TCR-TCR, TCR-HLA and TCR-CMV co-occurrence was scored with hypergeometric tests, and a repertoire-size bias correction was applied to TCR pairs. In a later analysis, false discovery rates were estimated by permuting HLA or CMV assignments 20 times. In a later analysis, co-occurring TCRs were grouped using DBSCAN, and TCRdist sequence similarity was added for clustering within HLA-allele-positive subsets. Repertoires with fewer than 30,000 or more than 120,000 public chains were left out of co-occurrence clustering, as were about five repertoires with anomalous nucleotide sharing. TCRdb re-hosts the immuneACCESS table, in-frame sequences only. Its copies lack some clones; in the studies checked, an unresolved V gene accounts for under half of them, and the cause for the rest is not known. V, J and clone size derive from that table, while D and trimming were established from the DNA sequence. Within this sample are under 200,000 clones, with approximately 75% of them counted one time only. Roughly 2.1% of the sample rests with the top ten.

The sample is drawn from a study of cytomegalovirus exposure and HLA in healthy donors (TCRdb year 2017). For the study in its entirety: An earlier analysis of some 500 of the donors reported 276 Gb of sequence data and 120 million or so unique TCR beta sequences from around 200 million T cells. Typing coverage differed by locus: A, B, C, DRB1 and DQB1 were typed in roughly 629-630 donors, DQA1 in 500 to 550, DPA1 in some 570, and DPB1 in just under 490. The study used immunosequencing to profile the T cell repertoires of 600 to 850 subjects and linked those repertoires to cytomegalovirus serostatus. In an earlier analysis of roughly 540 of the donors, high-throughput TCR beta sequencing was used to judge whether each TCR beta V gene segment behaved as functional or pseudogenic. The study aimed to test whether signatures of past pathogen exposure could be identified by cataloging public T cell receptors. In addition to the first cohort of 650 to 750 subjects, a separate validation cohort of under 150 different subjects was used. A later analysis re-analyzed previously published TCR beta repertoires from hundreds of donors and added high-resolution HLA genotyping to study TCR occurrence patterns. HLA typing included class I and class II loci at four-digit resolution. Among about 400 genotyped donors of the cohort, an average of about 220,000 unique TCR beta nucleotide sequences was sequenced per donor, of which approximately 19% were non-productive. The genetic ancestry cluster associated with self-reported Caucasian donors included roughly four fifths of the 398 genotyped donors. High-throughput TCR immunosequencing, statistical association of individual TCRs with disease status, and machine learning were combined to predict cytomegalovirus infection status. In the later analysis, no new phenotypic data were used to find candidate immune exposures; instead, reliance was placed on TCR beta sequences and their occurrence across donors. About 300 gigabases of sequencing data and tens of millions of unique TCR sequences were included in an early release covering around 650 HLA-typed donors. Every repertoire in the discovery cohort had been generated on one and the same sequencing platform. Roughly five DR-DQ haplotypes were treated as single units for association and clustering because of strong linkage in the cohort. Alongside the repertoire data, information on donor age, sex, ethnicity and CMV serostatus was compiled. In a later genetic analysis, genome-wide SNP genotypes for 398 of the 666 donors were used, and that subset was treated as a discovery cohort.

V has 6 bases trimmed and J has 6 bases trimmed; junction bases matching no gene number 7. Counted from cysteine to phenylalanine, this CDR3 has 14 amino acids. The CDR3 DNA has 42 bases and is translated from base 1. CDR1 and CDR2, looked up from the germline V gene, are SGHVS and FQNEAQ. Study-wide conclusions, independent of this receptor: Some IMGT-functional V segments, including TRBV6-2 and TRBV6-3, could not be told apart with the 87-base-pair reads, so those segments were excluded. A later analysis found that HLA-associated TCR beta chains were more clonally expanded and had lower generation probabilities than equally common non-associated chains. According to a later analysis, TCR association rates differed among HLA loci, with DRB1 alleles showing the most associated TCRs and HLA-C alleles showing the fewest. The study listed approximately 160 TCR beta chains as associated with cytomegalovirus. It was suggested by the authors that the approach could potentially be generalized to other disease states and immunological phenotypes. Because counts were too low, roughly 18 rarely observed V segments, including chromosome 9 orphons, were left out of the earlier analysis of 587 of the donors. Broadly in line with IMGT annotations, most TCR beta V segments showed up in productive rearrangements about 90% or about 30% of the time in an earlier analysis of approximately 640 of the donors. For the cohort, immune exposure information was limited to CMV serostatus. HLA typing was unavailable for some donors at each locus, so association tests used only the typed subset. At a false discovery rate of 0.05, a later analysis linked around 15,000 TCR beta sequences to specific HLA alleles. Several of the top co-occurrence clusters appeared to be linked to parvovirus B19, influenza, CMV and Epstein-Barr virus, according to a later analysis. In both the original and validation cohorts, the classifier was reported to diagnose cytomegalovirus status with high specificity and sensitivity. Strong co-occurrence of HLA alleles, especially DR and DQ, made assigning TCR associations to individual alleles difficult. Roughly uniform sequencing depth across donors was assumed in presence/absence analyses, although this assumption may not hold. Most TCR sequences were observed very rarely across donors, whereas some public TCRs were present in many individuals. V-gene and J-gene trimming of TCR beta chains was associated with a missense DCLRE1C variant in a later genetic analysis, and the association was replicated in an independent cohort. A later genetic analysis reported fewer N-insertions in productive TCRs among donors in an Asian-associated ancestry cluster than the roughly 690-donor mean. Correlated functional status among segregating V segments might be attributable to linkage disequilibrium, but an unknown experimental factor could not be ruled out. A few of the identified cytomegalovirus-associated TCR beta chains were confirmed in vitro to be specific for cytomegalovirus antigens. A group of highly shared sequence variants was considered likely to be a technical artifact of the sequencing pipeline. A later analysis found that most CMV-associated TCR beta chains appeared HLA-restricted, with HLA associations seemingly driven largely by CMV exposure. A further reported finding was that TCR beta sequences accurately predicted the HLA-A and HLA-B alleles for most subjects in the first cohort. This cohort had only TCR beta chains sequenced, and the lack of alpha or paired-chain data limited which features could be detected.

The V gene is TRBV7-8 and the J gene is TRBJ1-1, with 10 bases aligning to TRBD1. The sample consisted of PBMCs. The TCR originated in a middle-aged man in good health and CMV-seropositive. The DNA sequence follows: TGTGCCAGCAGTACGGACAGGGGGTCTCCTGAAGCTTTCTTT. Its product reads: CASSTDRGSPEAFF.